These T cell receptor beta chains were read from a single sample in a study of T cells in Graves' hyperthyroidism and ophthalmopathy. TCRdb passed the multiplex PCR reads through MiXCR, listing each CDR3 protein once. Of about 480,000 distinct CDR3 sequences in the sample, roughly 14% were seen once. The sequencing input was blood. The source is a woman younger than 30 with Graves' hyperthyroidism. Each CDR3 is given without its conserved first and last residue. A D gene is named only where the DNA matches it firmly. For some rows the clone size is stated as once, few or many, or as a class when expanded; others skip it.

j_call	clone_size	d_call	cdr3_length	v_call	cdr3_aa
TRBJ2-5	.	TRBD1	14	TRBV7-9	ASSSPPGQGMETQY
TRBJ2-1	few	.	13	TRBV5-4	ASSLSASQSNEQF
TRBJ2-1	many	.	13	TRBV11-2	ASSPGPSSYNEQF
TRBJ1-1	.	TRBD1	13	TRBV7-3	ASSSSRTGNTEAF
TRBJ2-1	many	.	12	TRBV12-3/TRBV12-4	ASSLGTLGNEQF
TRBJ1-2	many	.	11	TRBV12-3/TRBV12-4	ASSLELSRGYT
TRBJ2-5	many	.	11	TRBV24-1	ATSERRGETQY
TRBJ2-1	few	TRBD2	16	TRBV18	ASSSLAGGPGTGIEQF
TRBJ1-1	many	.	14	TRBV19	ASSTLEQSPNTEAF
TRBJ1-2	few	.	10	TRBV14	ASSQEAYGYT
TRBJ1-1	.	.	11	TRBV12-3/TRBV12-4	ASSFGIEAEAF
TRBJ1-2	few	.	13	TRBV5-6	ASSLWYKEDYGYT
TRBJ2-1	medium-sized	TRBD2	14	TRBV12-3/TRBV12-4	ASSPPGLAGYNEQF
TRBJ2-7	few	.	11	TRBV6-1	ASGAGVTYEQY
TRBJ2-7	many	TRBD2	12	TRBV6-1	ASSEAGAAYEQY
TRBJ1-3	.	.	14	TRBV7-2	ASSLVLLQVGNTIY
TRBJ1-2	many	.	9	TRBV19	ATSTGYGYT
TRBJ1-1	few	TRBD1	10	TRBV20-1	SARQGESEAF
TRBJ2-5	many	TRBD1	12	TRBV6-1	ATSLDRGYETQY
TRBJ2-7	.	.	16	TRBV19	ASSIDPSKLGRPYEQY
TRBJ2-1	.	.	14	TRBV18	ASSLSMSSSYNEQF
TRBJ2-1	.	TRBD2	15	TRBV7-2	ASSLFPSGSSYNEQF
TRBJ2-7	many	TRBD2	16	TRBV12-3/TRBV12-4	ASSFNGGLAGYSYEQY
TRBJ2-2	few	TRBD2	14	TRBV6-6	ASSYSSGGGTGELF
TRBJ1-2	many	.	11	TRBV14	ASSQDLIYGYT
TRBJ2-1	many	TRBD2	13	TRBV11-2	ASCGLAGALNEQF
TRBJ2-1	few	.	13	TRBV18	ASSPPGAGRNEQF
TRBJ1-5	many	.	11	TRBV30	AWSAHSNQPQH
TRBJ2-5	many	TRBD2	13	TRBV7-2	ASSRLAGFQETQY
TRBJ2-7	.	.	11	TRBV12-3/TRBV12-4	ASSFEVYYEQY
TRBJ2-1	many	.	16	TRBV11-2	ASSFTSQGPSLYNEQF
TRBJ2-7	many	TRBD1	12	TRBV2	ASRQGQGIHEQY
TRBJ2-1	many	.	13	TRBV6-1	ASSEPQVRIDEQF
TRBJ2-7	.	TRBD2	13	TRBV3-1	ASSQEGSGRYEQY
TRBJ1-5	many	.	12	TRBV2	ASSRDRSNQPQH
TRBJ2-4	many	.	12	TRBV18	ASSPTSGENIQY
TRBJ2-5	many	.	12	TRBV9	ASSVGTLQETQY
TRBJ1-1	many	.	13	TRBV27	ASSLVPGENTEAF
TRBJ1-5	many	.	14	TRBV7-9	ASSRWRADSNQPQH
TRBJ2-3	.	TRBD2	13	TRBV15	ATSRDRAGADTQY
TRBJ2-5	many	.	11	TRBV5-1	ASSLGQSAPQY
TRBJ1-6	.	.	11	TRBV2	ASFWRVNSPLH
TRBJ2-5	.	TRBD1	13	TRBV4-1	ASSQERRGREGQY
TRBJ1-2	many	.	12	TRBV11-2	ASSLDRRTYGYT
TRBJ2-2	.	.	13	TRBV6-4	ASSVSLGSTGELF
TRBJ2-3	many	TRBD2	13	TRBV7-2	ASSLSGRSTDTQY
TRBJ2-1	many	.	12	TRBV15	ATSGATEANEQF
TRBJ2-1	many	TRBD2	11	TRBV5-8	ASSRGTTIEQF
.	.	.	13	TRBV5-6	ASSLGTVASSEQF
TRBJ2-1	.	TRBD2	15	TRBV7-6	ASSLNPATSGMNEQF
TRBJ1-1	.	.	12	TRBV5-6	ASSSGQLHTEAF
TRBJ2-3	many	TRBD2	16	TRBV9	ASSVAGTSGDYTDTQY
TRBJ2-3	.	TRBD2	14	TRBV18	ASSAELAGVPDTQY
TRBJ2-1	many	TRBD2	15	TRBV20-1	SARRLAGGARGNEQF
TRBJ1-4	.	.	12	TRBV20-1	SAPSTPPGEKLF
TRBJ2-7	few	.	15	TRBV5-1	ASSLGDALDRYYEQY
TRBJ1-4	many	TRBD1	11	TRBV3-1	ASSRRGLEKLF